These T cell receptor beta chains were read from a single sample in a study of regulatory T cells in long-lasting Graves disease. TCRdb reprocessed the multiplex PCR reads with MiXCR, giving one entry per CDR3 protein. The sample holds some 450,000 distinct CDR3 sequences, roughly a quarter seen once. The specimen was peripheral blood mononuclear cells (PBMCs), collected when the disease was refractory, from a patient treated with antithyroid drugs. The receptors stem from a female donor with Graves disease. Both conserved end residues are part of each CDR3. A D gene is named only where the DNA matches it firmly. Not every row has a clone size; where given, it reads once, few, many or a size class.

V	size	D	J	length	DNA	CDR3
TRBV30	-	-	TRBJ2-7	11	TGTGCCTGGGGTCGGGACTACGAGCAGTACTTC	CAWGRDYEQYF
TRBV29-1	few	-	TRBJ2-7	12	TGCAGCGTTCGGACAGAACCCTACGAGCAGTACTTC	CSVRTEPYEQYF
TRBV5-1	few	-	TRBJ1-2	12	TGCGCCAGCAGCTTGGACTGGGATGGCTACACCTTC	CASSLDWDGYTF
TRBV7-2	many	TRBD1	TRBJ1-2	17	TGTGCCAGCAGCCTTCCGGGACAGGGGGCTTTAAACTATGGCTACACCTTC	CASSLPGQGALNYGYTF
TRBV25-1	-	TRBD1	TRBJ2-7	17	TGTGCCAGCAGTGGGACCCGACAGGGGAATGGGGGGTACGAGCAGTACTTC	CASSGTRQGNGGYEQYF
TRBV3-1	-	-	TRBJ1-6	15	TGTGCCAGCAGCCAAGGCACGGACCTTAATTCACCCCTCCACTTT	CASSQGTDLNSPLHF
TRBV9	-	-	TRBJ2-2	14	TGTGCCAGCAGTCTCAGGGATGATGACGGGGAGCTGTTTTTT	CASSLRDDDGELFF
TRBV2	few	TRBD1	TRBJ1-5	13	TGTGCCAGCAGGGGGGACAGGGGGCAGCCCCAGCATTTT	CASRGDRGQPQHF
TRBV28	many	TRBD2	TRBJ2-7	14	TGTGCCATCGGAGCGGGAGAAAGGAACGACGAGCAGTACTTC	CAIGAGERNDEQYF
TRBV19	many	-	TRBJ2-7	15	TGTGCCAGTAGTATGAGTTACCGGTCAGGGCACGAGCAGTACTTC	CASSMSYRSGHEQYF
TRBV28	many	TRBD1	TRBJ1-1	15	TGTGCCAGCAGTTCCTGGACAGGGCCAGGAGCTGAAGCTTTCTTT	CASSSWTGPGAEAFF
TRBV5-1	-	-	TRBJ2-1	14	TGCGCCAGCAGCTCCCAGACTACTTACAATGAGCAGTTCTTC	CASSSQTTYNEQFF
TRBV7-2	few	-	TRBJ2-7	15	TGTGCCAGCAGCTTAGCGGTCAGTAGCTCCTACGAGCAGTACTTC	CASSLAVSSSYEQYF
TRBV20-1	-	-	TRBJ1-2	13	TGCAGTGCTAGAGAGGGAGGCAGCGGCGGCTACACCTTC	CSAREGGSGGYTF
TRBV7-2	once	TRBD2	TRBJ2-5	14	TGTGCCTGCAGTCTACTAGCGGGAGTTGAGACCCAGTACTTC	CACSLLAGVETQYF
TRBV3-1	many	-	TRBJ2-7	15	TGTGCCAGCAGCCAAGGTGGCGCAGGGAGGAACGAGCAGTACTTC	CASSQGGAGRNEQYF
TRBV11-1	few	-	TRBJ1-3	13	TGTGCCAGCAGCTCCGTGATGAGAAACACCATATATTTT	CASSSVMRNTIYF
TRBV20-1	-	TRBD1	TRBJ1-5	14	TGCAGTGCTAGAGAGGACAGGGTATGGCAGCCCCAGCATTTT	CSAREDRVWQPQHF
TRBV3-1	few	TRBD1	TRBJ2-7	13	TGTGCCAGCAGCACCTGGACAGGCTACGAGCAGTACTTC	CASSTWTGYEQYF
TRBV6-1	many	TRBD2	TRBJ2-7	15	TGTGCCAGCAGTGGAGTAATAGCGGGAGGCTACGAGCAGTACTTC	CASSGVIAGGYEQYF
TRBV20-1	many	-	TRBJ1-2	11	TGCAGTGCTAGTGCCGACTATGGCTACACCTTC	CSASADYGYTF
TRBV28	many	TRBD1	TRBJ1-6	14	TGTGCCAGCAGTGACAGGGACCCAAATTCACCCCTCCACTTT	CASSDRDPNSPLHF
TRBV27	-	-	TRBJ2-1	14	TGTGCCAGCAGTTTGGGGGGCTTCTACAATGAGCAGTTCTTC	CASSLGGFYNEQFF
TRBV7-8	-	TRBD1	TRBJ1-6	16	TGTGCCAGCAGCCCCGACAGGGGATTATTTCGATCACCCCTCCACTTT	CASSPDRGLFRSPLHF
TRBV6-2/TRBV6-3	many	TRBD1	TRBJ1-2	13	TGTGCCAGCAGATTGACAGGGGGAGGTGGCTACACCTTC	CASRLTGGGGYTF
TRBV12-3/TRBV12-4	many	-	TRBJ1-2	13	TGTGCCAGCAGAGAAGGGGAGGACTTTGGCTACACCTTC	CASREGEDFGYTF
TRBV28	many	TRBD2	TRBJ2-1	16	TGTGCCAGCAGCTCATCCGGGACTAGCGGGAAACTTGAGCAGTTCTTC	CASSSSGTSGKLEQFF
TRBV29-1	once	-	TRBJ2-1	12	TGCAGCGGCGAAGTCGGTTACAATGAGCAGTTCTTC	CSGEVGYNEQFF
TRBV6-1	few	-	TRBJ1-5	12	TGTGCCAGCAGTGAAGCTGGAAAGGCCCAGCATTTT	CASSEAGKAQHF
TRBV19	-	TRBD1	TRBJ2-7	14	TGTGCCAGTAGGGAACAGGGGTCCTCCTACGAGCAGTACTTC	CASREQGSSYEQYF
TRBV28	many	-	TRBJ2-6	15	TGTGCCAGCAGTTCCAGCAGGGCCTGGGCCAACGTCCTGACTTTC	CASSSSRAWANVLTF
TRBV28	-	-	TRBJ2-7	15	TGTGCCACCCAACCGGAACCAAGGGTTTCAGGCGAGCAGTACTTC	CATQPEPRVSGEQYF
TRBV7-9	-	-	TRBJ2-5	15	TGTGCCAGCAGCCGAACGCCGGGAAGCGGGGAGACCCAGTACTTC	CASSRTPGSGETQYF
TRBV9	-	TRBD1	TRBJ1-2	16	TGTGCCAGCAGCCCAAGACCCACAGGGGGGAACTATGGCTACACCTTC	CASSPRPTGGNYGYTF
TRBV6-1	many	-	TRBJ2-7	13	TGTGCCAGCAGCCGGGACCACTCCTACGAGCAGTACTTC	CASSRDHSYEQYF
TRBV5-1	many	TRBD2	TRBJ2-7	14	TGCGCCAGCACCCCCACTAGCGGGAGCTACGAGCAGTACTTC	CASTPTSGSYEQYF
TRBV2	once	TRBD2	TRBJ2-1	15	TGTGCCGGATCCCGCCGGACTAGCGGAGGGGATGAGCAGTTCTTC	CAGSRRTSGGDEQFF
TRBV29-1	once	TRBD1	TRBJ2-7	14	TGCAGCGGGGAGGGACAGGGGTTCACCTACGAGCAGTACTTC	CSGEGQGFTYEQYF
TRBV10-3	-	-	TRBJ1-1	11	TGTGCCATCAGTGTACAGGGTGGAACTTTCTTT	CAISVQGGTFF
TRBV9	-	TRBD2	TRBJ2-1	15	TGTGCCAGCAGCTCCAGCGGGGACTCCTACAATGAGCAGTTCTTC	CASSSSGDSYNEQFF
TRBV20-1	few	-	TRBJ2-4	15	TGCAGTGCTAGAGTAAGCGGACTTTCGGGAAACATTCAGTACTTC	CSARVSGLSGNIQYF
TRBV7-6	-	TRBD1	TRBJ1-1	14	TGTGCCAGCAGCCCGGACAGGGGGCATACTGAAGCTTTCTTT	CASSPDRGHTEAFF
TRBV20-1	few	-	TRBJ1-1	11	TGCAGGGGGGCCGGGGACACTGAAGCTTTCTTT	CRGAGDTEAFF
TRBV15	few	-	TRBJ2-2	12	TGTGCCACCAGCAGAACCACCGGGGAGCTGTTTTTT	CATSRTTGELFF
TRBV28	many	-	TRBJ2-7	15	TGTGCCAGCGCCAGGGGGGGGATTGGGTATGGCGAGCAGTACTTC	CASARGGIGYGEQYF
TRBV15	-	-	TRBJ2-1	13	TGTGCCACCAGCAGAGATGAAAAGGCAGAGCAGTTCTTC	CATSRDEKAEQFF
TRBV5-4	-	TRBD2	TRBJ2-7	13	TGTGCCAGCAGCGGGGCTAGCGGGCTCGAGCAGTACTTC	CASSGASGLEQYF
TRBV30	few	-	TRBJ2-6	14	TGTGCCACGCCTCACAGGGATGGGGCCAACGTCCTGACTTTC	CATPHRDGANVLTF
TRBV6-1	many	TRBD1	TRBJ2-7	14	TGTGCCAGCAGCCCGGACAGGGCCGCCTACGAGCAGTACTTC	CASSPDRAAYEQYF
TRBV29-1	-	-	TRBJ2-3	14	TGCAGCGCCCCCGCCAGAATACGCACAGATACGCAGTATTTT	CSAPARIRTDTQYF
TRBV24-1	few	TRBD1	TRBJ2-4	12	TGTGCCACCAGTGAGAGACAGGGCATTCAGTACTTC	CATSERQGIQYF
TRBV27	-	-	TRBJ1-6	12	TGTGCCAGCAGTTCCATGACAGGACTCCTCCACTTT	CASSSMTGLLHF
TRBV6-5	many	TRBD1	TRBJ2-5	15	TGTGCCAGCAGTTTTACCGACAGGGCACAAGAGACCCAGTACTTC	CASSFTDRAQETQYF
TRBV9	-	-	TRBJ2-7	14	TGTGCCAGCAGCCCCATGGCAGGTGTCTACGAGCAGTACTTC	CASSPMAGVYEQYF
TRBV18	-	-	TRBJ1-2	14	TGTGCCAGCTCCACCATGAGGGAGAGTCATGGCTACACCTTC	CASSTMRESHGYTF